A selection of T cell receptor beta chains follows, all from one sample in a study of blood T cell repertoires in COVID-19. Measured with immunoSEQ multiplex PCR; TCRdb has only the in-frame clones, and not every one. The sample has 250,000 to 300,000 clones, roughly 88% seen once. Sample: peripheral blood. The receptors here all came from a woman in her seventies with acute or convalescent COVID-19. Each CDR3 is given with its conserved first and last residue. Fields, in order: D gene, V gene, clone size, J gene, CDR3 protein, CDR3 DNA. D genes are given only for firm matches. Only part of the rows carry a size: once, few, many, or a class if the clone is expanded.

d_gene: TRBD1
v_gene: TRBV18
abundance: -
j_gene: TRBJ1-1
CDR3aa: CASSPGQGRARDTEAFF
CDR3nt: TGTGCCAGCTCACCAGGACAGGGGCGAGCGAGGGACACTGAAGCTTTCTTT

d_gene: -
v_gene: TRBV5-1
abundance: -
j_gene: TRBJ1-4
CDR3aa: CASSLGPDEKLFF
CDR3nt: TGCGCCAGCAGCTTGGGCCCGGATGAAAAACTGTTTTTT

d_gene: TRBD1
v_gene: TRBV30
abundance: -
j_gene: TRBJ1-6
CDR3aa: CAWSFGDREYSPLHF
CDR3nt: TGTGCCTGGAGTTTCGGGGACAGGGAATATTCACCCCTCCACTTT

d_gene: -
v_gene: TRBV3-1/TRBV3-2
abundance: -
j_gene: TRBJ1-4
CDR3aa: CASSQGGATNEKLFF
CDR3nt: TGTGCCAGCAGCCAAGGGGGAGCAACTAATGAAAAACTGTTTTTT

d_gene: -
v_gene: TRBV19
abundance: -
j_gene: TRBJ1-1
CDR3aa: CASSSGYLNTEAFF
CDR3nt: TGTGCCAGTAGCTCGGGATATTTGAACACTGAAGCTTTCTTT

d_gene: TRBD2
v_gene: TRBV3-1/TRBV3-2
abundance: once
j_gene: TRBJ2-5
CDR3aa: CASSPWRGDQETQYF
CDR3nt: TGTGCCAGCAGCCCCTGGCGGGGGGATCAAGAGACCCAGTACTTC

d_gene: -
v_gene: TRBV6-5
abundance: -
j_gene: TRBJ2-1
CDR3aa: CASSYSIENEQFF
CDR3nt: TGTGCCAGCAGTTACTCGATAGAAAATGAGCAGTTCTTC

d_gene: TRBD1
v_gene: TRBV18
abundance: once
j_gene: TRBJ1-2
CDR3aa: CASSPPDRGKGYTF
CDR3nt: TGTGCCAGCTCACCACCCGACAGGGGCAAAGGCTACACCTTC

d_gene: -
v_gene: TRBV5-4
abundance: few
j_gene: TRBJ1-6
CDR3aa: CASSLSQGMNSPLHF
CDR3nt: TGTGCCAGCAGCTTGAGTCAGGGGATGAATTCACCCCTCCACTTT

d_gene: -
v_gene: TRBV18
abundance: -
j_gene: TRBJ2-2
CDR3aa: CASSLGGNTGELFF
CDR3nt: TGTGCCAGCTCGCTCGGGGGGAACACCGGGGAGCTGTTTTTT

d_gene: -
v_gene: TRBV7-9
abundance: few
j_gene: TRBJ2-7
CDR3aa: CASSPPLLDSEQYF
CDR3nt: TGTGCCAGCAGCCCTCCGCTGCTAGACTCCGAGCAGTACTTC

d_gene: TRBD2
v_gene: TRBV15
abundance: -
j_gene: TRBJ2-3
CDR3aa: CATSRLSPRSTSGVTDTQYF
CDR3nt: TGTGCCACCAGCAGGCTATCCCCCAGGTCGACTAGCGGGGTAACAGATACGCAGTATTTT

d_gene: -
v_gene: TRBV3-1/TRBV3-2
abundance: once
j_gene: TRBJ2-3
CDR3aa: CASRRGGTDTQYF
CDR3nt: TGTGCCAGCAGAAGGGGGGGTACAGATACGCAGTATTTT

d_gene: TRBD1
v_gene: TRBV27
abundance: -
j_gene: TRBJ1-4
CDR3aa: CASSLRRQGGEKLFF
CDR3nt: TGTGCCAGCAGTTTACGACGACAGGGAGGTGAAAAACTGTTTTTT

d_gene: -
v_gene: TRBV2
abundance: -
j_gene: TRBJ1-1
CDR3aa: CASRRGVAFF
CDR3nt: TGTGCCAGCAGGCGGGGGGTAGCTTTCTTT

d_gene: TRBD1
v_gene: TRBV15
abundance: -
j_gene: TRBJ1-3
CDR3aa: CATSREGTGGAFTGNTIYF
CDR3nt: TGTGCCACCAGCAGAGAAGGGACAGGGGGCGCCTTCACTGGAAACACCATATATTTT

d_gene: -
v_gene: TRBV5-6
abundance: -
j_gene: TRBJ1-6
CDR3aa: CASSSGVPNSPLHF
CDR3nt: TGTGCCAGCAGCTCAGGGGTTCCCAATTCACCCCTCCACTTT

d_gene: -
v_gene: TRBV19
abundance: -
j_gene: TRBJ2-3
CDR3aa: CASSERVSSTDTQYF
CDR3nt: TGTGCCAGTAGTGAGCGGGTCTCTAGCACAGATACGCAGTATTTT

d_gene: -
v_gene: TRBV20-1
abundance: -
j_gene: TRBJ2-5
CDR3aa: CSASGETGRETQYF
CDR3nt: TGCAGTGCTAGTGGGGAAACTGGGAGAGAGACCCAGTACTTC

d_gene: TRBD1
v_gene: TRBV2
abundance: -
j_gene: TRBJ1-5
CDR3aa: CASSTTDRGRDQPQHF
CDR3nt: TGTGCCAGCAGTACTACGGACAGGGGGCGAGACCAGCCCCAGCATTTT

d_gene: -
v_gene: TRBV27
abundance: -
j_gene: TRBJ2-7
CDR3aa: CASSLSTPQGNAEQYF
CDR3nt: TGTGCCAGCAGTTTATCGACTCCGCAGGGTAATGCCGAGCAGTACTTC

d_gene: -
v_gene: TRBV5-1
abundance: -
j_gene: TRBJ2-6
CDR3aa: CASSLVRVSSGANVLTF
CDR3nt: TGCGCCAGCAGCTTGGTTCGGGTTAGCTCTGGGGCCAACGTCCTGACTTTC

d_gene: -
v_gene: TRBV4-1
abundance: once
j_gene: TRBJ1-4
CDR3aa: CASSQDRDGAGKNEKLFF
CDR3nt: TGCGCCAGCAGCCAAGATAGGGACGGGGCGGGGAAGAATGAAAAACTGTTTTTT

d_gene: TRBD1
v_gene: TRBV5-1
abundance: -
j_gene: TRBJ1-4
CDR3aa: CASSFNLHALQGYNEKLFF
CDR3nt: TGCGCCAGCAGCTTTAATTTACACGCGCTACAGGGGTACAATGAAAAACTGTTTTTT

d_gene: TRBD2
v_gene: TRBV7-8
abundance: -
j_gene: TRBJ2-1
CDR3aa: CASSHRTSGANEQFF
CDR3nt: TGTGCCAGCAGCCACCGGACTAGCGGAGCCAATGAGCAGTTCTTC

d_gene: -
v_gene: TRBV6-2/TRBV6-3
abundance: -
j_gene: TRBJ2-2
CDR3aa: CASSYGGADTGELFF
CDR3nt: TGTGCCAGCAGTTACGGCGGCGCGGACACCGGGGAGCTGTTTTTT

d_gene: TRBD1
v_gene: TRBV5-1
abundance: -
j_gene: TRBJ2-7
CDR3aa: CASSLVGQGAHEQYF
CDR3nt: TGCGCCAGCAGCTTGGTCGGACAGGGGGCCCACGAGCAGTACTTC

d_gene: -
v_gene: TRBV5-4
abundance: -
j_gene: TRBJ2-1
CDR3aa: CASSPKLTGSSYNEQFF
CDR3nt: TGTGCCAGTTCACCCAAGTTGACAGGTTCCTCCTACAATGAGCAGTTCTTC

d_gene: TRBD1
v_gene: TRBV5-1
abundance: -
j_gene: TRBJ1-1
CDR3aa: CASSLEGQVNTEAFF
CDR3nt: TGCGCCAGCAGCTTGGAGGGACAGGTAAACACTGAAGCTTTCTTT

d_gene: -
v_gene: TRBV6-5
abundance: -
j_gene: TRBJ2-7
CDR3aa: CASSPTGSEQYF
CDR3nt: TGTGCCAGCAGCCCCACAGGATCCGAGCAGTACTTC

d_gene: TRBD1
v_gene: TRBV12-5
abundance: -
j_gene: TRBJ2-1
CDR3aa: CASGSSGGNYNEQFF
CDR3nt: TGTGCTAGTGGTTCATCAGGGGGCAACTACAATGAGCAGTTCTTC

d_gene: TRBD2
v_gene: TRBV10-1
abundance: -
j_gene: TRBJ2-3
CDR3aa: CASREGGGQDTQYF
CDR3nt: TGCGCCAGCAGGGAGGGCGGGGGTCAAGATACGCAGTATTTT

d_gene: TRBD1
v_gene: TRBV15
abundance: few
j_gene: TRBJ1-2
CDR3aa: CATSREAGTGITF
CDR3nt: TGTGCCACCAGCAGAGAAGCCGGGACAGGGATCACCTTC

d_gene: TRBD1
v_gene: TRBV5-4
abundance: once
j_gene: TRBJ1-4
CDR3aa: CASSLYKGTDPNEKLFF
CDR3nt: TGTGCCAGCAGCTTGTATAAAGGGACAGATCCCAATGAAAAACTGTTTTTT

d_gene: TRBD1
v_gene: TRBV6-5
abundance: -
j_gene: TRBJ2-1
CDR3aa: CASSSGQLNEQFF
CDR3nt: TGTGCCAGCAGTTCGGGACAGCTTAATGAGCAGTTCTTC

d_gene: -
v_gene: TRBV24-1
abundance: -
j_gene: TRBJ2-5
CDR3aa: CATSDLVQGGETQYF
CDR3nt: TGTGCCACCAGTGACCTCGTCCAGGGGGGAGAGACCCAGTACTTC

d_gene: -
v_gene: TRBV7-6
abundance: -
j_gene: TRBJ2-2
CDR3aa: CASSEGVKRTGELFF
CDR3nt: TGTGCCAGCAGCGAGGGGGTGAAGCGCACCGGGGAGCTGTTTTTT

d_gene: -
v_gene: TRBV5-1
abundance: -
j_gene: TRBJ2-1
CDR3aa: CASTKGQGRYNEQFF
CDR3nt: TGCGCCAGCACCAAGGGTCAGGGGCGTTACAATGAGCAGTTCTTC

d_gene: -
v_gene: TRBV7-9
abundance: -
j_gene: TRBJ1-3
CDR3aa: CASSPQQSSGNTIYF
CDR3nt: TGTGCCAGCAGCCCCCAACAATCCTCTGGAAACACCATATATTTT

d_gene: -
v_gene: TRBV24-1
abundance: -
j_gene: TRBJ1-1
CDR3aa: CAPLFFKNTEAFF
CDR3nt: TGTGCCCCTCTGTTTTTTAAGAACACTGAAGCTTTCTTT

d_gene: -
v_gene: TRBV10-3
abundance: -
j_gene: TRBJ1-5
CDR3aa: CAIRTGINQPQHF
CDR3nt: TGTGCCATCAGAACAGGGATCAATCAGCCCCAGCATTTT

d_gene: -
v_gene: TRBV21-1
abundance: once
j_gene: TRBJ1-2
CDR3aa: CASSRRGSYGYTF
CDR3nt: TGTGCCAGCAGCAGGCGGGGATCCTATGGCTACACCTTC

d_gene: TRBD1
v_gene: TRBV19
abundance: -
j_gene: TRBJ1-2
CDR3aa: CATQRTGGTNYGYTF
CDR3nt: TGTGCCACTCAGAGAACAGGGGGAACTAACTATGGCTACACCTTC

d_gene: TRBD1
v_gene: TRBV5-5
abundance: once
j_gene: TRBJ1-2
CDR3aa: CASSLIGQVIDGYTF
CDR3nt: TGTGCCAGCAGCTTGATAGGACAGGTGATTGATGGCTACACCTTC

d_gene: -
v_gene: TRBV30
abundance: -
j_gene: TRBJ1-2
CDR3aa: CAWRAPGDGYTF
CDR3nt: TGTGCCTGGAGAGCCCCGGGTGATGGCTACACCTTC

d_gene: -
v_gene: TRBV6-5
abundance: -
j_gene: TRBJ1-2
CDR3aa: CASSSTGDGYTF
CDR3nt: TGTGCCAGCAGTTCCACGGGTGATGGCTACACCTTC

d_gene: -
v_gene: TRBV7-9
abundance: -
j_gene: TRBJ2-5
CDR3aa: CASSSLVWGWATQYF
CDR3nt: TGTGCCAGCAGCAGTCTTGTTTGGGGCTGGGCGACCCAGTACTTC

d_gene: TRBD2
v_gene: TRBV4-2
abundance: -
j_gene: TRBJ2-2
CDR3aa: CASSALAGANTGELFF
CDR3nt: TGTGCCAGCAGCGCACTAGCGGGGGCCAACACCGGGGAGCTGTTTTTT

d_gene: -
v_gene: TRBV24-1
abundance: -
j_gene: TRBJ2-5
CDR3aa: CATSDSSPETQYF
CDR3nt: TGTGCCACCAGTGATTCGAGCCCAGAGACCCAGTACTTC

d_gene: TRBD1
v_gene: TRBV29-1
abundance: -
j_gene: TRBJ1-3
CDR3aa: CSVALLRQGGSGNTIYF
CDR3nt: TGCAGCGTTGCCCTTCTTCGGCAGGGGGGCTCTGGAAACACCATATATTTT

d_gene: TRBD1
v_gene: TRBV29-1
abundance: -
j_gene: TRBJ1-5
CDR3aa: CSVVDRLGQPQHF
CDR3nt: TGCAGCGTTGTGGACAGGCTCGGACAGCCCCAGCATTTT

d_gene: TRBD1
v_gene: TRBV11-2
abundance: few
j_gene: TRBJ1-2
CDR3aa: CASSLGDRDPYTF
CDR3nt: TGTGCCAGCAGCTTAGGAGACAGGGATCCCTACACCTTC

d_gene: TRBD2
v_gene: TRBV5-4
abundance: once
j_gene: TRBJ2-7
CDR3aa: CAFGLAGAYEQYF
CDR3nt: TGTGCCTTTGGACTAGCGGGGGCCTACGAGCAGTACTTC

d_gene: -
v_gene: TRBV18
abundance: -
j_gene: TRBJ2-2
CDR3aa: CASLRDINTGELFF
CDR3nt: TGTGCCAGCTTACGGGACATCAACACCGGGGAGCTGTTTTTT

d_gene: TRBD1
v_gene: TRBV5-1
abundance: -
j_gene: TRBJ1-1
CDR3aa: CASSRQGSNTEAFF
CDR3nt: TGCGCCAGCAGCCGACAGGGGTCGAACACTGAAGCTTTCTTT

d_gene: TRBD1
v_gene: TRBV27
abundance: -
j_gene: TRBJ1-1
CDR3aa: CASSSRQGDKTEAFF
CDR3nt: TGTGCCAGCAGTTCCCGACAGGGCGATAAGACTGAAGCTTTCTTT

d_gene: TRBD1
v_gene: TRBV28
abundance: -
j_gene: TRBJ1-4
CDR3aa: CASSSLGGTGINEKLFF
CDR3nt: TGTGCCAGCAGTTCCTTAGGGGGGACAGGGATTAATGAAAAACTGTTTTTT

d_gene: -
v_gene: TRBV18
abundance: -
j_gene: TRBJ1-4
CDR3aa: CASSPMEQSFEKLFF
CDR3nt: TGTGCCAGCTCACCAATGGAGCAGTCCTTCGAAAAACTGTTTTTT

d_gene: -
v_gene: TRBV19
abundance: -
j_gene: TRBJ1-5
CDR3aa: CASSHGQAGGYSNQPQHF
CDR3nt: TGTGCCAGTAGTCATGGGCAGGCCGGGGGGTATAGCAATCAGCCCCAGCATTTT

d_gene: TRBD1
v_gene: TRBV30
abundance: once
j_gene: TRBJ1-1
CDR3aa: CAWRGQGAEAFF
CDR3nt: TGTGCCTGGAGGGGGCAGGGGGCTGAAGCTTTCTTT